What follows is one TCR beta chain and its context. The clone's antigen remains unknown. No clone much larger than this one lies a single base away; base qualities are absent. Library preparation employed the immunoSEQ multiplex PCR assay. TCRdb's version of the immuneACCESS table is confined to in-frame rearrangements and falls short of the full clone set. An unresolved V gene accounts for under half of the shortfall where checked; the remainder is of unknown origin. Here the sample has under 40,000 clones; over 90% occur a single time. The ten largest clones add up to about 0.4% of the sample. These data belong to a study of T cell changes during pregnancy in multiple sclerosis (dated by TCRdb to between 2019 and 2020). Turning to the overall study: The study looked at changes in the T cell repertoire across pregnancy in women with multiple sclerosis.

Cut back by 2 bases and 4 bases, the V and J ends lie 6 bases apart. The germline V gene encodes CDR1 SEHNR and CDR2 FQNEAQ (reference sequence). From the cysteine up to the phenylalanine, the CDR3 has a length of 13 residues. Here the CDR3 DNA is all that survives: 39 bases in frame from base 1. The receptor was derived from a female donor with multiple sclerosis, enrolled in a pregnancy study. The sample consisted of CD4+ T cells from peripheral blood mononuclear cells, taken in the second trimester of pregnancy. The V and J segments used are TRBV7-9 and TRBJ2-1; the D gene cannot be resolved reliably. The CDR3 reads CASSLTSYNEQFF. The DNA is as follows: TGTGCCAGCAGCTTAACAAGTTACAATGAGCAGTTCTTC.